This T cell receptor beta chain was recorded in a study of early T cells in non-severe SARS-CoV-2 infection. Turning to the study itself: Whole-blood bulk RNA, unsorted, was sequenced, and chains were unpaired.

Germline CDR1 is SGHRS and CDR2 is YFSETQ. CDR3 length equals 14 residues. V was cut by 2 bases and J by 3 bases, with 12 bases left in between. TCRdb used MiXCR to reprocess the 5' RACE reads, holding one entry per CDR3 protein. The sample includes fewer than 120,000 distinct CDR3 sequences, roughly an eighth seen only once; the top ten take about 4%. The sequence derives from an adult who was a healthcare worker with PCR-confirmed SARS-CoV-2 infection or an uninfected control (not recorded which). V gene TRBV5-1 combines with J gene TRBJ2-7; TRBD1 might be the D (5 bases). The source was whole blood, collected at baseline. Here the CDR3 DNA reads TGCGCCAGCAGCTTTTCGACAGAAGTCTACGAGCAGTACTTC. It translates to CASSFSTEVYEQYF. Full variable domain (missing parts from reference TRBV5-1 and TRBJ2-7): KAGVTQTPRYLIKTRGQQVTLSCSPISGHRSVSWYQQTPGQGLQFLFEYFSETQRNKGNFPGRFSGRQFSNSRSEMNVSTLELGDSALYLCASSFSTEVYEQYFGPGTRLTVT.